The 4 T cell receptor beta chains in this list originate from one sample, sequenced in a study of blood T cell repertoires in COVID-19. Repertoires were generated with immunoSEQ multiplex PCR, while TCRdb's copy carries only in-frame clones and drops some. This sample has around 200,000 clones, with 83% found just once. Sequenced sample: peripheral blood. These TCRs come from a middle-aged woman with acute or convalescent COVID-19.

The J gene is TRBJ2-1, the V gene TRBV27; 7 bases agree with TRBD2. V lost 7 bases and J lost 0; bases outside the gene matches: 3. This CDR3 comprises 14 residues. In germline, CDR1 is MNHEY, CDR2 SMNVEV (reference sequence). The CDR3 nucleotides read TGTGCCAGCAAGGGCGGGAGCTCCTACAATGAGCAGTTCTTC. This gives the protein CASKGGSSYNEQFF.

The V and J genes are TRBV2 and TRBJ2-6; the D is unclear. Germline V CDR1 and CDR2: SNHLY, FYNNEI. The V end lost 7 bases, the J end lost 0 bases, and 10 bases lay between the germline ends. This CDR3 spans 15 amino acids. The CDR3, as DNA: TGTGCCAGCAACAGTGACGCCTCTGGGGCCAACGTCCTGACTTTC. This encodes CASNSDASGANVLTF.

The V gene is TRBV27, the J gene TRBJ1-5; D is unresolved. In germline, CDR1 is MNHEY, CDR2 SMNVEV (reference sequence). The CDR3 consists of 13 residues. Between the trimmed V and J ends, which lost 6 bases and 0 bases, there was a span of 6 bases. The chain's CDR3 is CASRNYSNQPQHF. The DNA of the CDR3 is TGTGCCAGCAGAAATTATAGCAATCAGCCCCAGCATTTT.

V usage is TRBV5-1 and J usage is TRBJ2-1; the match to TRBD2 covers 7 bases. CDR3 size: 15 residues. Germline CDR1 reads SGHRS; CDR2 reads YFSETQ. The J segment lost 4 bases and the V segment lost 0 bases, leaving 4 bases of the junction unmatched. The CDR3 protein is CASSLAGRGYNEQFF. Here the CDR3 DNA reads TGCGCCAGCAGCTTGGCCGGGCGGGGGTACAATGAGCAGTTCTTC.